This T cell receptor beta chain was sequenced during a study of shared clonotypes between healthy human individuals. Across the study: Donor composition was a couple of women and a few men, aged 18 to 49. Study-level results: Only a few donors were included, so the genetic and exposure-history diversity represented was limited.

Every subset had its genomic DNA shared out evenly among several immunoSEQ plates. Sequencing used immunoSEQ multiplex PCR; TCRdb keeps in-frame clones, though not all of them. The sample contains 550,000 to 650,000 clones, around 96% of which appear only once. Germline V gives CDR1 MGHDK, CDR2 SYGVNS. With V trimmed by 10 bases and J by 5 bases, 4 bases remained unmatched. This CDR3 comprises 13 residues. In this sample, this clone turned up once. Its antigen is not identified. In the naive CD8 group, cells lacked CD45RO and were positively selected for CCR7, so terminally differentiated effector memory CD45RA+ cells were left out. Each donor was a Caucasian adult residing in Nashville, Tennessee.

Sequenced sample: naive CD8+ T cells sorted from blood. The chain carries TRBV25-1 and TRBJ2-3; 12 bases match TRBD1. The TCR was taken from a woman younger than 45 in good health. In DNA form, the CDR3 reads TGTGCCACCGGGACAGGGGGCCGAGATACGCAGTATTTT. Translating it yields CATGTGGRDTQYF. The variable domain in full, completed from reference TRBV25-1 and TRBJ2-3, reads EADIYQTPRYLVIGTGKKITLECSQTMGHDKMYWYQQDPGMELHLIHYSYGVNSTEKGDLSSESTVSRIRTEHFPLTLESARPSHTSQYLCATGTGGRDTQYFGPGTRLTVL.